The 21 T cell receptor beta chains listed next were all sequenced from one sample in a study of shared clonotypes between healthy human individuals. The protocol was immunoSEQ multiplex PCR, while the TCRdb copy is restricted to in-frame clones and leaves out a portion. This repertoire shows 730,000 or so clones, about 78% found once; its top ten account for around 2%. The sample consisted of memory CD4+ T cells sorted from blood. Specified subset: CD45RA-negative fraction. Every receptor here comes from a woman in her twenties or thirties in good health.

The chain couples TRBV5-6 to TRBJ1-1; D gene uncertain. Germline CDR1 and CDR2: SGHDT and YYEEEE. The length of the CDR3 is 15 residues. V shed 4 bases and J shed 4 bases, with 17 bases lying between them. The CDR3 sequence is CASSLWTVKVTEAFF. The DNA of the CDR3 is TGTGCCAGCAGCCTCTGGACCGTAAAGGTCACTGAAGCTTTCTTT.

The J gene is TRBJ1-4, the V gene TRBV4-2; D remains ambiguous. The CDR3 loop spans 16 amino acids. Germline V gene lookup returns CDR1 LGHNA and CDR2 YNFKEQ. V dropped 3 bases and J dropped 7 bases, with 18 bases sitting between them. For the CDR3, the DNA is TGTGCCAGCAGCCAGGGTTCAAGCCCTTCGGGTGAAAAACTGTTTTTT. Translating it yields CASSQGSSPSGEKLFF.

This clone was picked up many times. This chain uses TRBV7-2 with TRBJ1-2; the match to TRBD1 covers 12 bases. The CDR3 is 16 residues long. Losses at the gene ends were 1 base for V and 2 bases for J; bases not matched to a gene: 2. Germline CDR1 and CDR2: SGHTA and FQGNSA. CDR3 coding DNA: TGTGCCAGCAGCTTAGGTGGGACAGGGGGCAACTATGGCTACACCTTC. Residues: CASSLGGTGGNYGYTF.

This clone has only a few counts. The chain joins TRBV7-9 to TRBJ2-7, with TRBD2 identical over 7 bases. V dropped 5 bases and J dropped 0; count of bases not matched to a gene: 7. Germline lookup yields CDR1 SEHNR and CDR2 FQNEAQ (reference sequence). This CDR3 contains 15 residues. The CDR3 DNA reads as TGTGCCAGCAGCGTGGGGCGGGAGAGCTCCTACGAGCAGTACTTC. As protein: CASSVGRESSYEQYF.

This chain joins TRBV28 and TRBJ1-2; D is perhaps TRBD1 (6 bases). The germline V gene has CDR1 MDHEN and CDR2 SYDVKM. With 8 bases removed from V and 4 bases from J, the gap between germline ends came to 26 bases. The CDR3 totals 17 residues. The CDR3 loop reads CASQYPGALKRRYGYTF. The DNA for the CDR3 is TGTGCCAGCCAATATCCGGGGGCCCTAAAAAGACGCTATGGCTACACCTTC.

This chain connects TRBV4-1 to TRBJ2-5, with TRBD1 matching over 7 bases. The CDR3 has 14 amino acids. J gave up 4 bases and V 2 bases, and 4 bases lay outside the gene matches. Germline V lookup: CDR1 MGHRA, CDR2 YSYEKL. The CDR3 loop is CASSQFRQGETQYF. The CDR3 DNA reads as TGCGCCAGCAGCCAATTTCGACAGGGAGAGACCCAGTACTTC.

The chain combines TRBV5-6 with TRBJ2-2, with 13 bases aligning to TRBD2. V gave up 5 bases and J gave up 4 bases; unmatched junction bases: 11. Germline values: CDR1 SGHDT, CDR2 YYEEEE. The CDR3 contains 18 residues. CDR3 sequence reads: CASSPMGLAGRGTGELFF. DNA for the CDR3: TGTGCCAGCAGTCCAATGGGACTAGCGGGACGAGGCACCGGGGAGCTGTTTTTT.

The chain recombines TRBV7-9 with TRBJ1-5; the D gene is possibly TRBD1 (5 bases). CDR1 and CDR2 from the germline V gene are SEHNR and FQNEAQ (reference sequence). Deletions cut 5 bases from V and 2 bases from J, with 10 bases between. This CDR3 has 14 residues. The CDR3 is CASSRQGGNQPQHF. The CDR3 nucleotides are TGTGCCAGCAGCCGCCAGGGTGGCAATCAGCCCCAGCATTTT.

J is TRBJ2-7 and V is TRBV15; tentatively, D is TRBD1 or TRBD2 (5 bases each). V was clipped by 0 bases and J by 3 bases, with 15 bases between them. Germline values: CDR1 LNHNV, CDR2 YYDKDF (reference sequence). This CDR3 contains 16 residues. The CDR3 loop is CATSRDLVRGHYEQYF. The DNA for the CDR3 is TGTGCCACCAGCAGAGATTTGGTGAGGGGTCACTACGAGCAGTACTTC.

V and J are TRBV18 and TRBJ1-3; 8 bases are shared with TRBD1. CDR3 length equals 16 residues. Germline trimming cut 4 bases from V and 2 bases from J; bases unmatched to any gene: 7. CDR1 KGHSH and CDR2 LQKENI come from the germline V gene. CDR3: CASSQPPDRAGNTIYF. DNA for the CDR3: TGTGCCAGCTCACAACCCCCGGACAGGGCTGGAAACACCATATATTTT.

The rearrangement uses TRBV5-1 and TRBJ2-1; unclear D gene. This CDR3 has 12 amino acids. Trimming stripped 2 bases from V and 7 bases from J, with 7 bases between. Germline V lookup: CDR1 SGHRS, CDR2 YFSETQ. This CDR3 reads CASSFLQNEQFF. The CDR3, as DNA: TGCGCCAGCAGCTTCCTACAGAATGAGCAGTTCTTC.

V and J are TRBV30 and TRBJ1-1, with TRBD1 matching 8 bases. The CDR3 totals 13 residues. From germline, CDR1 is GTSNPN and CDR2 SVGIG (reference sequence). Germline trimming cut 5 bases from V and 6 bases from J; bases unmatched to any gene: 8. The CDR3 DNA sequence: TGTGCCTGGTACGGACAGGGATCCGCTGAAGCTTTCTTT. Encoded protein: CAWYGQGSAEAFF.

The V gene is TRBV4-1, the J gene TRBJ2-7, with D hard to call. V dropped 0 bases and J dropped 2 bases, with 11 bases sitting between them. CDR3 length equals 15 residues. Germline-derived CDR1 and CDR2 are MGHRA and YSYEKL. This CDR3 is CASSQDRAWPYEQYF. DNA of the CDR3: TGCGCCAGCAGCCAAGATCGAGCGTGGCCCTACGAGCAGTACTTC.

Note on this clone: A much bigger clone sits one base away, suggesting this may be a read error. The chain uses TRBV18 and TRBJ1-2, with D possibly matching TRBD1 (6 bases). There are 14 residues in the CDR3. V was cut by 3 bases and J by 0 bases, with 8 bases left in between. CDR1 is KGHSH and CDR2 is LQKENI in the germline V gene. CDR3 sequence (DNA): TGTGCCAGCTCACCGGCAGGGGCTAACTATGGCTACACCTTC. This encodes CASSPAGANYGYTF.

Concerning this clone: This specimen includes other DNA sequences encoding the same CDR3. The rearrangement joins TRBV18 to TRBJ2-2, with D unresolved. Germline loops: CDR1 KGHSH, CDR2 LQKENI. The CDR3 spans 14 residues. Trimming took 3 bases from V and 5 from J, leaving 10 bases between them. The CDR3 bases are TGTGCCAGCTCACCGTGGGAACTAACCGGGGAGCTGTTTTTT. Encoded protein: CASSPWELTGELFF.

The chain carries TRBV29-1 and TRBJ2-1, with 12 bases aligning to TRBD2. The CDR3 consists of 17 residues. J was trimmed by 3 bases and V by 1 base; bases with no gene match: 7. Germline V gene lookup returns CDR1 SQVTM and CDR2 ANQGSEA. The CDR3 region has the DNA TGCAGCGTTGAAGGTACTAGCGGGGGGATCAACTACAATGAGCAGTTCTTC. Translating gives CSVEGTSGGINYNEQFF.

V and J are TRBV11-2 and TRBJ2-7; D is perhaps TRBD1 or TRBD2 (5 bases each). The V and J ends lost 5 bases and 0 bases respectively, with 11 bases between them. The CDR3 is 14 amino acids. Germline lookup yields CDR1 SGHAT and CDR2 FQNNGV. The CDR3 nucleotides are TGTGCCAGCAGCGCGTGGGACCGCTCCTACGAGCAGTACTTC. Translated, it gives CASSAWDRSYEQYF. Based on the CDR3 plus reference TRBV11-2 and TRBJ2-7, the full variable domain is EAGVAQSPRYKIIEKRQSVAFWCNPISGHATLYWYQQILGQGPKLLIQFQNNGVVDDSQLPKDRFSAERLKGVDSTLKIQPAKLEDSAVYLCASSAWDRSYEQYFGPGTRLTVT.

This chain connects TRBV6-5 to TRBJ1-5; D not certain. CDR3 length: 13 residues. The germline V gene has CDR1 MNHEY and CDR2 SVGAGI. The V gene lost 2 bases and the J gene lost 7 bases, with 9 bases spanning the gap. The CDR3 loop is CASSYTPSQPQHF. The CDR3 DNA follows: TGTGCCAGCAGTTACACTCCTTCGCAGCCCCAGCATTTT.

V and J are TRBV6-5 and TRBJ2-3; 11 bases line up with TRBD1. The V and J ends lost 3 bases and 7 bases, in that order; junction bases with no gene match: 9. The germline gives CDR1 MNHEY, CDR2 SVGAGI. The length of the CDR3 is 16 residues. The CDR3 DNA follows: TGTGCCAGCAGTTATGGTCTAGGACAGGGGGCGAATACGCAGTATTTT. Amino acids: CASSYGLGQGANTQYF.

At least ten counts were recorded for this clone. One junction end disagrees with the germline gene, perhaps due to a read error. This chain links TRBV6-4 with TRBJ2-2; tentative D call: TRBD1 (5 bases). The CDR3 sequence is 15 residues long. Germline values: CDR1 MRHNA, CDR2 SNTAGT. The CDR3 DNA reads TGTGCCAGCAGTCCCTCGGCAGGGAACGCCGGGGAGCTGTTTTTT. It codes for CASSPSAGNAGELFF.

The CDR3 coding sequence is TGTGCCAGCAGTTTAAATGGGGGTTTGAGCAATCAGCCCCAGCATTTT. It specifies CASSLNGGLSNQPQHF. The rearrangement joins TRBV27 to TRBJ1-5; D is possibly TRBD1 (5 bases). CDR3 length equals 16 residues. Germline loops: CDR1 MNHEY, CDR2 SMNVEV (reference sequence). Trimming cost V 2 bases and J 1 base, with 12 bases left between them.